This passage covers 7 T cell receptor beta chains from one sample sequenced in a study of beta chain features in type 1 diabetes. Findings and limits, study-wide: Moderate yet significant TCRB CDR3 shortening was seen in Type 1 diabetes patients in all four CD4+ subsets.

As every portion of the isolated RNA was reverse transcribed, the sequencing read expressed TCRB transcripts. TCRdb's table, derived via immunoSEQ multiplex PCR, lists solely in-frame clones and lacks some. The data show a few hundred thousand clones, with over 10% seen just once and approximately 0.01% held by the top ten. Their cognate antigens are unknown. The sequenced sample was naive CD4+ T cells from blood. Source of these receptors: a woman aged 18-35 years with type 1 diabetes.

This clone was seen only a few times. The CDR3: CASSVGMGTSGGANEQFF. The DNA for the CDR3 is TGTGCCAGCAGCGTAGGTATGGGTACTAGCGGGGGGGCCAATGAGCAGTTCTTC. V usage is TRBV9 and J usage is TRBJ2-1; 13 bases align to TRBD2. This CDR3 region has 18 residues. Germline V gene sequence: CDR1 SGDLS, CDR2 YYNGEE. V shed 0 bases, J shed 6 bases, and the junction held 9 bases outside the gene matches.

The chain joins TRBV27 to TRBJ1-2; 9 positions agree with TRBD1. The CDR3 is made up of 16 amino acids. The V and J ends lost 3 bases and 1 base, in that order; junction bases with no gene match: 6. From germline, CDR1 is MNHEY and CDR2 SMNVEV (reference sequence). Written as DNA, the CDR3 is TGTGCCAGCAGTTTCGGGACAGGGCCAATTAACTATGGCTACACCTTC. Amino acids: CASSFGTGPINYGYTF.

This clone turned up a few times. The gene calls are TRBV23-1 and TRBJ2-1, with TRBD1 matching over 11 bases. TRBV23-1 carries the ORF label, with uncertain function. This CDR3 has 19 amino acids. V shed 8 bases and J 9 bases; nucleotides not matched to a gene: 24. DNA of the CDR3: TGCGCCAGCTCCCGCACCGGGACAGGGGGTTGCCCCTTCTCAGGTGAGCAGTTCTTC. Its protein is CASSRTGTGGCPFSGEQFF.

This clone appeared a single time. The CDR3 region is CASSHILGGTEAFF. CDR3 DNA sequence: TGTGCCAGCAGCCACATCCTCGGCGGGACTGAAGCTTTCTTT. This chain links TRBV14 with TRBJ1-1; no clear D gene. CDR3 length equals 14 residues. CDR1 SGHDN and CDR2 FVKESK come from the germline V gene. V was cut by 3 bases and J by 5 bases, with 13 bases left in between.

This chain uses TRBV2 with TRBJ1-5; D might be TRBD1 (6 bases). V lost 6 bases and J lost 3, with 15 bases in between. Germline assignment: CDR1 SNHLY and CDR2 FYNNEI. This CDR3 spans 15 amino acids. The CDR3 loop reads CASRPEGGINQPQHF. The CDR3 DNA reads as TGTGCCAGCAGGCCCGAGGGGGGGATCAATCAGCCCCAGCATTTT.

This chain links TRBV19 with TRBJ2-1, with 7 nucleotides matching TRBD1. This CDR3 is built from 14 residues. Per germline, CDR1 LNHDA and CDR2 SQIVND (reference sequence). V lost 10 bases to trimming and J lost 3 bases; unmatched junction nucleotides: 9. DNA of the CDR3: TGTGCCACAACACCGGGACAGAGCTACAATGAGCAGTTCTTC. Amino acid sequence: CATTPGQSYNEQFF.

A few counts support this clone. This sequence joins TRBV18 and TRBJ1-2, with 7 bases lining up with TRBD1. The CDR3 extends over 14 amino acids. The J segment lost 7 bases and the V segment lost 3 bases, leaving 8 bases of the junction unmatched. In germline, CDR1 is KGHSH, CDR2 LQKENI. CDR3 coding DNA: TGTGCCAGCTCACCGGGACAGCAGATTGGTGGCTACACCTTC. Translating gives CASSPGQQIGGYTF.